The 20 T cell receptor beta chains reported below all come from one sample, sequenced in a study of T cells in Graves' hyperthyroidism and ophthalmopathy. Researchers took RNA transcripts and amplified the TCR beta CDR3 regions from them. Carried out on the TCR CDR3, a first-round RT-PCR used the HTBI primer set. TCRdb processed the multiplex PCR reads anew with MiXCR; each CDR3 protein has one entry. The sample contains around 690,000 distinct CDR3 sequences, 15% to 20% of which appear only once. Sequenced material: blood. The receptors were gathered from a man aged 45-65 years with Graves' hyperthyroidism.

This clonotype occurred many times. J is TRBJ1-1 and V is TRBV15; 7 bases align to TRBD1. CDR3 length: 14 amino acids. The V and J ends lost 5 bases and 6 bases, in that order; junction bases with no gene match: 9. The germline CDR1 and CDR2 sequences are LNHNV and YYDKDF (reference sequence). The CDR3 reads CATSVDRERAEAFF. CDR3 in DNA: TGTGCCACCAGCGTCGACAGGGAGAGGGCTGAAGCTTTCTTT.

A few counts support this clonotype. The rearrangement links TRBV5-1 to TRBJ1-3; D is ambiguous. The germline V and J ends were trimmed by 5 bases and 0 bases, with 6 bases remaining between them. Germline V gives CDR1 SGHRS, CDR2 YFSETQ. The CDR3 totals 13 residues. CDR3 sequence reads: CASRRDSGNTIYF. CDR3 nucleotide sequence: TGCGCCAGCAGGAGAGACTCTGGAAACACCATATATTTT.

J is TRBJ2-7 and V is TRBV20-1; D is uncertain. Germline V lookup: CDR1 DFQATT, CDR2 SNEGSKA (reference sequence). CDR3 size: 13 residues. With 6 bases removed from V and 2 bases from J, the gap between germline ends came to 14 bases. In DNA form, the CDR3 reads TGCAGTGCCGCCGGTCGGAGAGCCTACGAGCAGTACTTC. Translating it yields CSAAGRRAYEQYF.

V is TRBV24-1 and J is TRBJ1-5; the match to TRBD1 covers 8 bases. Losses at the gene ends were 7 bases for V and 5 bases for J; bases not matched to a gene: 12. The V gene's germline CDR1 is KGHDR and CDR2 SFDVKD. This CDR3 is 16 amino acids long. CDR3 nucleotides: TGTGCCACCAGATCCTTGACAGGGGAAATGGATCAGCCCCAGCATTTT. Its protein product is CATRSLTGEMDQPQHF.

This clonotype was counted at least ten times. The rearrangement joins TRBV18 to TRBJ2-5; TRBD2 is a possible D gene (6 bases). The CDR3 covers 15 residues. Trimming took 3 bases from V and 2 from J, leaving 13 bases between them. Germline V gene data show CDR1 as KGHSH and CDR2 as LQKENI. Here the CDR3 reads CASSPRGGAQETQYF. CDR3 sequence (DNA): TGTGCCAGCTCACCCCGAGGAGGGGCACAAGAGACCCAGTACTTC.

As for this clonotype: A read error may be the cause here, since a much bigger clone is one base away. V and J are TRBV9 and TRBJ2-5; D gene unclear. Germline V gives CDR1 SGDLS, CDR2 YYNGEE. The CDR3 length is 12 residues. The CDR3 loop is CVSSVAQETQYF. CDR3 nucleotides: TGTGTCAGCAGCGTAGCCCAAGAGACCCAGTACTTC.

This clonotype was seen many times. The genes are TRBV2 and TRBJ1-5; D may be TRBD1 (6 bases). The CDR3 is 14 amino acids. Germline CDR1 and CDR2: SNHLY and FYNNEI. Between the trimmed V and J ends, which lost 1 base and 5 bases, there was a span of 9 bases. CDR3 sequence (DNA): TGTGCCAGCAGTGAAGACAGGGAGCATCAGCCCCAGCATTTT. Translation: CASSEDREHQPQHF.

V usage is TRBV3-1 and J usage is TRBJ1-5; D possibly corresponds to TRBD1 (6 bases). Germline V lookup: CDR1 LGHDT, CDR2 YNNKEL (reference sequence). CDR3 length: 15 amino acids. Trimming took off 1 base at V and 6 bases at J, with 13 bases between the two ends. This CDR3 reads CASSQGRQGSQPQHF. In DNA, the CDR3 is TGTGCCAGCAGCCAAGGTAGGCAGGGGAGTCAGCCCCAGCATTTT.

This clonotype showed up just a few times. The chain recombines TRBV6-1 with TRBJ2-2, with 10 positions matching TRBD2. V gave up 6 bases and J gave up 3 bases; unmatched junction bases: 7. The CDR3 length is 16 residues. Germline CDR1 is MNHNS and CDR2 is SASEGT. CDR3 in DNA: TGTGCCAGCAGACACGAGCGGGAGGGTTACACCGGGGAGCTGTTTTTT. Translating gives CASRHEREGYTGELFF.

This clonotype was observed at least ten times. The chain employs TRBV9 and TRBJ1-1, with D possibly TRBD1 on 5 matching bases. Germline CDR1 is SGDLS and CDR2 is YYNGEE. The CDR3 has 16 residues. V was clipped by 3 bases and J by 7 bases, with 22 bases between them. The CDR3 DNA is TGTGCCAGCAGCGGGCCCTCGGGACTCACTGGGGGTGAAGCTTTCTTT. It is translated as CASSGPSGLTGGEAFF.

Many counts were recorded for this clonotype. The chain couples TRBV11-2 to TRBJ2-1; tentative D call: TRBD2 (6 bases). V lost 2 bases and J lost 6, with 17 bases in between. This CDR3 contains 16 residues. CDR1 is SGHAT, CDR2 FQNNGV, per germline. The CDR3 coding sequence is TGTGCCAGCAGCTTAAATTTAGGAGGAGGGTCCAATGAGCAGTTCTTC. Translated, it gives CASSLNLGGGSNEQFF. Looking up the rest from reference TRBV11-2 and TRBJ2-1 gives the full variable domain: EAGVAQSPRYKIIEKRQSVAFWCNPISGHATLYWYQQILGQGPKLLIQFQNNGVVDDSQLPKDRFSAERLKGVDSTLKIQPAKLEDSAVYLCASSLNLGGGSNEQFFGPGTRLTVL.

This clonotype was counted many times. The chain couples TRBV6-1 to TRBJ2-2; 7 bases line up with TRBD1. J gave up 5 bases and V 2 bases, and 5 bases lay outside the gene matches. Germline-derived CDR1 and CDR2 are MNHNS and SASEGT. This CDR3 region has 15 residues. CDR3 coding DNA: TGTGCCAGCAGTGAAATAACAGGGGCTACCGGGGAGCTGTTTTTT. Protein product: CASSEITGATGELFF.

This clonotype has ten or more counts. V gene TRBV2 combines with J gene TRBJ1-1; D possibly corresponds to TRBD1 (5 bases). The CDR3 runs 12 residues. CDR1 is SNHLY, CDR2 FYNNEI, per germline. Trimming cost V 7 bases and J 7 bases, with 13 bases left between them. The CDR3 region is CASIRGKGEAFF. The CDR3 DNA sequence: TGTGCCAGCATCCGGGGGAAGGGTGAAGCTTTCTTT. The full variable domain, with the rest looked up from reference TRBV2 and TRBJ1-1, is EPEVTQTPSHQVTQMGQEVILRCVPISNHLYFYWYRQILGQKVEFLVSFYNNEISEKSEIFDDQFSVERPDGSNFTLKIRSTKLEDSAMYFCASIRGKGEAFFGQGTRLTVV.

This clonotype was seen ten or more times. Written as DNA, the CDR3 is TGTGCCAGCACCCGCGGCGGAATGAACACTGAAGCTTTCTTT. Encoded protein: CASTRGGMNTEAFF. V and J are TRBV3-1 and TRBJ1-1; D unclear. The CDR3 consists of 14 residues. Trimming removed 7 bases at V and 0 bases at J, with 12 bases between. Per the germline V gene, CDR1 is LGHDT and CDR2 is YNNKEL (reference sequence).

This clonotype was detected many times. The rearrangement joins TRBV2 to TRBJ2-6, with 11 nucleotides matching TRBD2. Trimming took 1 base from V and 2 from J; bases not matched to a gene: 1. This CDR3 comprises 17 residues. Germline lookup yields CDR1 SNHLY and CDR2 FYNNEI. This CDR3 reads CASSEGLAGPGANVLTF. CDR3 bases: TGTGCCAGCAGTGAAGGACTAGCGGGACCTGGGGCCAACGTCCTGACTTTC.

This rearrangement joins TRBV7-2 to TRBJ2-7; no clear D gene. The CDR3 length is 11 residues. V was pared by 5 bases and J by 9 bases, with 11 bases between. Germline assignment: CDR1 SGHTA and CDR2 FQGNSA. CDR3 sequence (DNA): TGTGCCAGCAGCCTCCAGTCGGTGCAGTACTTC. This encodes CASSLQSVQYF.

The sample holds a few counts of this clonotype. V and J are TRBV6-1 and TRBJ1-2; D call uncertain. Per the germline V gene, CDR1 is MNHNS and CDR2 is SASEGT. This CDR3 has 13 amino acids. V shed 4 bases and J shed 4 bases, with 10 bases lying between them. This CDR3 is CASSVELLYGYTF. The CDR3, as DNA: TGTGCCAGCAGTGTAGAGCTGCTCTATGGCTACACCTTC.

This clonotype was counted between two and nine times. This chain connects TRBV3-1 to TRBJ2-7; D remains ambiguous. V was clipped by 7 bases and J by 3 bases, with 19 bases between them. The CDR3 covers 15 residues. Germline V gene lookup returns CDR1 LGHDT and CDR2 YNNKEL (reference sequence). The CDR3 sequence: CASTQGLKQYYEQYF. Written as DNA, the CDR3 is TGTGCCAGCACTCAAGGGTTAAAACAGTACTACGAGCAGTACTTC.

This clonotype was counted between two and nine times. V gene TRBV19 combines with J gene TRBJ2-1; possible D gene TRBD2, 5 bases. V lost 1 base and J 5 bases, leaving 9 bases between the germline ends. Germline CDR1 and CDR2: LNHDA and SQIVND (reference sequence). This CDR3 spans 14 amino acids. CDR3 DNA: TGTGCCAGTAGTATAGGCGGGCAAAACAATGAGCAGTTCTTC. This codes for CASSIGGQNNEQFF.

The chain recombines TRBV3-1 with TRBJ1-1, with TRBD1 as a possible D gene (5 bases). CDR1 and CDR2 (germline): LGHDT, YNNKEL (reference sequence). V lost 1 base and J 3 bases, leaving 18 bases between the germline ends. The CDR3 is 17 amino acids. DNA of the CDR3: TGTGCCAGCAGCCAAGCGCCCCTGTTGGGGGGGTACACTGAAGCTTTCTTT. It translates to CASSQAPLLGGYTEAFF. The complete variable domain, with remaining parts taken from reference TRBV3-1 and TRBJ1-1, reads DTAVSQTPKYLVTQMGNDKSIKCEQNLGHDTMYWYKQDSKKFLKIMFSYNNKELIINETVPNRFSPKSPDKAHLNLHINSLELGDSAVYFCASSQAPLLGGYTEAFFGQGTRLTVV.